The clone carrying this TCR beta chain was picked up many times. This sample is drawn from a study of response to subunit inactivated influenza vaccine. Trimming removed 0 bases from V and 4 bases from J, with 7 bases in between. There are 13 residues in the CDR3. The germline V gene has CDR1 SGHRS and CDR2 YFSETQ. TCRdb itself ran the RT-PCR reads through MiXCR, one entry per CDR3 protein. Here the sample spans a few hundred thousand distinct CDR3 sequences, 9.5% to 15% being singletons. This chain uses TRBV5-1 with TRBJ2-5; no clear D gene. Sequenced here: non-naive T cells sorted from PBMCs, sampled approximately 15 days before vaccination. This receptor was identified in a middle-aged man who received an inactivated influenza vaccine. In nucleotides, the CDR3 is TGCGCCAGCAGCTTGGGGGCGCGAGAGACCCAGTACTTC. It encodes CASSLGARETQYF.